These 7 T cell receptor beta chains were all obtained from the same sample, sequenced in a study of control samples from healthy donors and cancer patients. Repertoires were generated with immunoSEQ multiplex PCR, while TCRdb's copy carries only in-frame clones and drops some. This sample has around 76,000 clones, with approximately 91% found just once. The specimen sequenced was PBMCs. Source of these receptors: a woman between 45 and 65 years old with colorectal cancer.

The chain joins TRBV7-2 to TRBJ1-2, with D hard to call. There are 11 residues in the CDR3. V lost 2 bases, J lost 8 bases, and 6 bases lay in between. CDR1 and CDR2 (germline): SGHTA, FQGNSA. This chain's CDR3 is CASSLQRGYTF. CDR3 nucleotides: TGTGCCAGCAGCTTACAAAGGGGCTACACCTTC. Full variable domain (remainder filled in from reference TRBV7-2 and TRBJ1-2): GAGVSQSPSNKVTEKGKDVELRCDPISGHTALYWYRQSLGQGLEFLIYFQGNSAPDKSGLPSDRFSAERTGGSVSTLTIQRTQQEDSAVYLCASSLQRGYTFGSGTRLTVV.

In its sample, this clone was seen a few times. CDR3 nucleotides: TGTGCCACCGGCCAGGGGGAGAACACTGAAGCTTTCTTT. This translates into CATGQGENTEAFF. This chain joins TRBV2 and TRBJ1-1, with 7 bases identical to TRBD1. The CDR3 has 13 residues. Germline V gene data show CDR1 as SNHLY and CDR2 as FYNNEI. Trimming took 10 bases from V and 1 from J; bases not matched to a gene: 6.

This chain connects TRBV28 to TRBJ1-1, with D unresolved. Germline CDR1 reads MDHEN; CDR2 reads SYDVKM. The germline V and J ends were trimmed by 3 bases and 1 base, with 6 bases remaining between them. The CDR3 runs to 13 residues. CDR3 residues: CASSLGGNTEAFF. The CDR3 region has the DNA TGTGCCAGCAGTTTGGGCGGGAACACTGAAGCTTTCTTT.

The chain is built from TRBV5-5 and TRBJ1-4; perhaps TRBD1 as D (5 bases). The CDR3 has 14 amino acids. Germline CDR1 and CDR2: SGHKS and YYEKEE (reference sequence). V lost 0 bases to trimming and J lost 8 bases, with 11 bases between them. The CDR3 here is CASSLGGASEKLFF. CDR3 coding DNA: TGTGCCAGCAGCTTGGGCGGGGCTAGCGAAAAACTGTTTTTT.

The CDR3 nucleotides are TGTGCCACCAGGGACAGTTTCACCGGGGAGCTGTTTTTT. Amino acids: CATRDSFTGELFF. The chain joins TRBV15 to TRBJ2-2; weak D call: TRBD1 (6 bases). The CDR3 covers 13 residues. Germline-derived CDR1 and CDR2 are LNHNV and YYDKDF (reference sequence). The V and J ends lost 6 bases and 4 bases respectively, with 9 bases between them.

This rearrangement joins TRBV3-1 (or the pseudogene TRBV3-2) to TRBJ2-3; a possible D gene is TRBD2 (7 bases). Looked up from germline, CDR1 is LGHDT and CDR2 is YNNKEL (reference sequence). The CDR3 covers 16 residues. V was trimmed by 0 bases and J by 2 bases, leaving 12 bases between them. The CDR3 region has the DNA TGTGCCAGCAGCCAAGAGTGGGGGGGGCCCACAGATACGCAGTATTTT. The encoded protein is CASSQEWGGPTDTQYF.

The rearrangement joins TRBV28 to TRBJ2-1, with D uncertain. The germline V and J ends were trimmed by 5 bases and 3 bases, with 11 bases remaining between them. Germline V CDR1 and CDR2: MDHEN, SYDVKM. This CDR3 comprises 14 residues. This chain's CDR3 is CASSTSGVYNEQFF. The CDR3 coding sequence is TGTGCCAGCAGTACCTCTGGGGTCTACAATGAGCAGTTCTTC.